The next 29 T cell receptor beta chains were all read from a single sample in a study of regulatory T cells in long-lasting Graves disease. CDR3-region Arm-PCR and iRepertoire HTBI primers produced the TCR beta libraries. TCRdb reprocessed the multiplex PCR reads with MiXCR, giving one entry per CDR3 protein. The table lists 400,000 to 600,000 distinct CDR3 sequences, around a fifth of them singletons, with roughly 7% in the top ten. Stated time point: persistent/refractory GD, antithyroid drugs over 5 years with positive TRAb. From RNA extracted from PBMCs, the TCR library was made. Sequencing used peripheral blood mononuclear cells (PBMCs), obtained when the disease was refractory, from a patient treated with antithyroid drugs. These receptors came from a female donor with Graves disease.

The chain joins TRBV6-2 or TRBV6-3 to TRBJ2-4; a weak D match, TRBD2 (5 bases). Germline loops: CDR1 MNHEY, CDR2 SVGEGT. The CDR3 consists of 16 residues. Trimming stripped 6 bases from V and 0 bases from J, with 15 bases between. CDR3 DNA: TGTGCCAGCAGCCTAACTAGACTCTTAGCCAAAAACATTCAGTACTTC. Translation: CASSLTRLLAKNIQYF.

V is TRBV6-2 or TRBV6-3 and J is TRBJ2-6; 7 nucleotides match TRBD1. Germline CDR1 is MNHEY and CDR2 is SVGEGT. Unmatched junction bases numbered 9, after V lost 2 bases and J lost 2 bases. The CDR3 length is 18 residues. The CDR3 protein is CASSYERQGLTGANVLTF. In DNA, the CDR3 is TGTGCCAGCAGTTACGAGCGACAGGGATTGACTGGGGCCAACGTCCTGACTTTC.

With respect to this clonotype: A read error may explain this, as a much larger clone is one base away. The V and J genes are TRBV6-5 and TRBJ1-1; no firm D call. Germline CDR1 MNHEY, CDR2 SVGAGI. There are 17 residues in the CDR3. Trimming removed 0 bases from V and 0 bases from J, with 14 bases in between. CDR3 sequence reads: CASSYSDRVFMNTEAFF. DNA for the CDR3: TGTGCCAGCAGTTACTCAGACCGGGTTTTCATGAACACTGAAGCTTTCTTT.

This clonotype showed up many times. The chain uses TRBV20-1 and TRBJ2-7; unclear D gene. The CDR3 length is 14 residues. Trimming pared 3 bases from V and 0 bases from J, leaving 12 bases between. Germline assignment: CDR1 DFQATT and CDR2 SNEGSKA (reference sequence). CDR3 sequence: CSARLGLLSYEQYF. DNA of the CDR3: TGCAGTGCTAGGTTAGGTCTACTCTCCTACGAGCAGTACTTC.

This clonotype was recorded at least ten times. The genes are TRBV7-8 and TRBJ2-7, with D possibly TRBD2 on 5 matching bases. The CDR3 is made up of 12 amino acids. The germline CDR1 and CDR2 sequences are SGHVS and FQNEAQ. Between the trimmed V and J ends, which lost 7 bases and 5 bases, there was a span of 12 bases. The CDR3, as DNA: TGTGCCAGCACCGACTCGGGGAACGAGCAGTACTTC. This translates into CASTDSGNEQYF.

This clonotype was detected many times. The chain is built from TRBV28 and TRBJ1-2; D unclear. Per germline, CDR1 MDHEN and CDR2 SYDVKM. The CDR3 consists of 16 residues. V was clipped by 5 bases and J by 3 bases, with 19 bases between them. CDR3 bases: TGTGCCAGCAGTCCCCCGCTCGGTAGGGAGGACTATGGCTACACCTTC. Its translation is CASSPPLGREDYGYTF.

This clonotype was seen ten or more times. The rearrangement joins TRBV12-3 or TRBV12-4 to TRBJ2-7; D gene unclear. The CDR3 totals 13 residues. V lost 2 bases and J 2 bases, leaving 7 bases between the germline ends. The CDR3, as DNA: TGTGCCAGCAGTTTATGGCAGACCTACGAGCAGTACTTC. Encoded protein: CASSLWQTYEQYF.

The V and J genes are TRBV2 and TRBJ2-1; 10 bases are shared with TRBD1. CDR3 length: 14 residues. Germline values: CDR1 SNHLY, CDR2 FYNNEI. With 6 bases clipped from V and 8 bases from J, the junction kept 7 bases outside the gene matches. CDR3 bases: TGTGCCAGCAGACGACAGGGGGCGCAGGATGAGCAGTTCTTC. Amino acid sequence: CASRRQGAQDEQFF.

This clonotype has at least ten counts. J is TRBJ1-1 and V is TRBV6-5; D might be TRBD1 (5 bases). There are 19 residues in the CDR3. CDR1 and CDR2 (germline): MNHEY, SVGAGI. Trimming took 6 bases from V and 6 from J, leaving 32 bases between them. CDR3 sequence reads: CASSYLWLLGGRGNPEAFF. The CDR3 DNA sequence: TGTGCCAGCAGCTACCTGTGGTTACTCGGAGGTCGGGGGAATCCTGAAGCTTTCTTT.

Many counts were recorded for this clonotype. The chain recombines TRBV28 with TRBJ1-1; D gene ambiguous. Germline CDR1 and CDR2: MDHEN and SYDVKM. The CDR3 extends over 13 amino acids. Trimming took 3 bases from V and 2 from J, leaving 7 bases between them. CDR3 region: CASSFSSNTEAFF. The CDR3 DNA is TGTGCCAGCAGTTTTAGTTCAAACACTGAAGCTTTCTTT.

The V gene is TRBV7-9, the J gene TRBJ2-7, with 7 positions matching TRBD2. Trimming at V came to 3 bases and at J to 7 bases, leaving 9 bases not matched to a gene. Germline CDR1 reads SEHNR; CDR2 reads FQNEAQ (reference sequence). The length of the CDR3 is 14 residues. The CDR3 loop is CASSLGGRDGEQYF. DNA for the CDR3: TGTGCCAGCAGCTTGGGGGGGAGGGATGGAGAGCAGTACTTC.

Many counts were recorded for this clonotype. The rearrangement links TRBV11-2 to TRBJ2-7; the D gene is possibly TRBD2 (5 bases). Germline CDR1 is SGHAT and CDR2 is FQNNGV. This CDR3 spans 13 amino acids. V was trimmed by 4 bases and J by 6 bases, leaving 13 bases between them. The CDR3 loop is CASSYTVSGEQYF. The CDR3 DNA reads TGTGCCAGCAGCTACACAGTCAGCGGCGAGCAGTACTTC.

This clonotype was observed at least ten times. The chain links TRBV12-3 or TRBV12-4 to TRBJ1-2, with D possibly being TRBD1 (6 bases). V was shortened by 3 bases and J by 3 bases, with 11 bases between the two germline ends. CDR3 length: 14 residues. CDR3 loop: CASSFRGGDYGYTF. The CDR3 DNA sequence: TGTGCCAGCAGTTTTAGGGGGGGGGACTATGGCTACACCTTC.

CDR3 bases: TGTGCCAGCAGTTACCGGAATCCAGGGAAGGAGGCTAACTATGGCTACACCTTC. Its translation is CASSYRNPGKEANYGYTF. This chain connects TRBV6-5 to TRBJ1-2, with a weak D call TRBD1 (5 bases). This CDR3 has 18 amino acids. Trimming took 2 bases from V and 0 from J, leaving 19 bases between them. Germline V gives CDR1 MNHEY, CDR2 SVGAGI.

Many counts were recorded for this clonotype. The chain recombines TRBV12-3 or TRBV12-4 with TRBJ2-5; D gene ambiguous. Trimming pared 0 bases from V and 5 bases from J, leaving 10 bases between. This CDR3 region has 14 residues. CDR3 sequence reads: CASSLAKTRETQYF. As DNA, the CDR3 is TGTGCCAGCAGTTTAGCGAAGACGCGTGAGACCCAGTACTTC.

This clonotype was detected ten times or more. The chain links TRBV28 to TRBJ1-1, with no clear D. The germline CDR1 and CDR2 sequences are MDHEN and SYDVKM. This CDR3 is 11 amino acids long. Trimming removed 7 bases at V and 3 bases at J, with 6 bases between. CDR3 nucleotides: TGTGCCAGCATCAGCGACACTGAAGCTTTCTTT. Translated: CASISDTEAFF.

The rearrangement links TRBV4-1 to TRBJ2-2; 7 nucleotides match TRBD2. Germline CDR1 MGHRA, CDR2 YSYEKL. The CDR3 has 16 amino acids. V shed 0 bases, J shed 5 bases, and the junction held 6 bases outside the gene matches. In nucleotides, the CDR3 is TGCGCCAGCAGCCAAGATGGGGGGGGAGGTACCGGGGAGCTGTTTTTT. Translation gives CASSQDGGGGTGELFF.

This clonotype was picked up a small number of times. The chain joins TRBV7-2 to TRBJ2-7; 9 bases are shared with TRBD2. V trimming: 4 bases; J trimming: 1 base; junction bases outside the gene matches: 8. This CDR3 has 16 residues. From germline, CDR1 is SGHTA and CDR2 FQGNSA. The CDR3 sequence is CASSYASGTLSYEQYF. CDR3 in DNA: TGTGCCAGCAGCTACGCTAGCGGGACCTTATCCTACGAGCAGTACTTC.

This clonotype has more than one count but fewer than ten. The V gene is TRBV20-1, the J gene TRBJ1-5, with D perhaps matching TRBD1 (5 bases). CDR1 and CDR2 (germline): DFQATT, SNEGSKA (reference sequence). CDR3 size: 16 residues. Trimming pared 2 bases from V and 0 bases from J, leaving 14 bases between. The CDR3 nucleotides read TGCAGTGCTAGACAGGGAACCAAGTATAGCAATCAGCCCCAGCATTTT. It codes for CSARQGTKYSNQPQHF.

The chain uses TRBV6-2 or TRBV6-3 and TRBJ2-1, with 10 bases that match TRBD1. The V gene's germline CDR1 is MNHEY and CDR2 SVGEGT. The CDR3 is 16 residues long. V was pared by 5 bases and J by 5 bases, with 9 bases of the junction left unmatched. CDR3 in DNA: TGTGCCAGCAGTGACACCTCCGGGACAGGGGACAATGAGCAGTTCTTC. This gives the protein CASSDTSGTGDNEQFF.

V usage is TRBV9 and J usage is TRBJ1-1; D is uncertain. Looked up from germline, CDR1 is SGDLS and CDR2 is YYNGEE. The CDR3 consists of 17 residues. The V and J ends lost 4 bases and 0 bases respectively, with 19 bases between them. CDR3 in DNA: TGTGCCAGCAGCCAAGATCCCCGGACTTCCATGAACACTGAAGCTTTCTTT. Protein sequence: CASSQDPRTSMNTEAFF.

The chain uses TRBV20-1 and TRBJ2-7, with 10 bases matching TRBD1. CDR3 length: 16 residues. Trimming took 6 bases from V and 4 from J; bases not matched to a gene: 15. Germline CDR1 is DFQATT and CDR2 is SNEGSKA (reference sequence). CDR3 in amino acids: CSASISGGQGGYEQYF. The CDR3 DNA reads as TGCAGTGCCTCAATTTCGGGCGGACAGGGGGGATACGAGCAGTACTTC.

In its sample, this clonotype was seen many times. V gene TRBV10-3 combines with J gene TRBJ2-4, with D possibly matching TRBD2 (6 bases). The CDR3 is 14 amino acids. The germline V gene encodes CDR1 ENHRY and CDR2 SYGVKD. Trimming took off 3 bases at V and 2 bases at J, with 8 bases between the two ends. The CDR3 spells CAISDRGTKNIQYF. CDR3 coding DNA: TGTGCCATCAGTGACCGGGGGACCAAAAACATTCAGTACTTC.

The chain combines TRBV29-1 with TRBJ2-3; 7 nucleotides align to TRBD2. Unmatched junction bases numbered 0, after V lost 2 bases and J lost 4 bases. The CDR3 has 12 amino acids. The germline CDR1 and CDR2 sequences are SQVTM and ANQGSEA. DNA for the CDR3: TGCAGCGTTGAACTAGCGGCAGATACGCAGTATTTT. Amino acids: CSVELAADTQYF.

This clonotype showed up many times. The V call is TRBV28, the J call TRBJ1-6; a weak D match, TRBD1 (6 bases). This CDR3 contains 15 residues. The V and J ends lost 5 bases and 5 bases respectively, with 13 bases between them. Looked up from germline, CDR1 is MDHEN and CDR2 is SYDVKM. The CDR3 is CASSPWAGDNSPLHF. The CDR3 DNA follows: TGTGCCAGCAGTCCCTGGGCAGGGGATAATTCACCCCTCCACTTT.

This clonotype occurred many times. This rearrangement joins TRBV29-1 to TRBJ1-1, with TRBD1 matching 11 bases. Germline V gene data show CDR1 as SQVTM and CDR2 as ANQGSEA. The junction had 5 bases not matched to a gene; V was cut back by 5 bases and J by 3 bases. The CDR3 extends over 14 amino acids. CDR3 amino acids: CSVRTGGFYTEAFF. CDR3 sequence (DNA): TGCAGCGTTCGGACAGGGGGCTTTTACACTGAAGCTTTCTTT.

To note about this clonotype: A much larger clone differs from this one at a single base, so this may be a read error. The CDR3 DNA follows: TGTGCCAGCAGCAATATAGACGTGTATGGCTGCACCTTC. Encoded protein: CASSNIDVYGCTF. The chain joins TRBV3-1 to TRBJ1-2; no reliable D call. The CDR3 is 13 residues long. Germline V gene lookup returns CDR1 LGHDT and CDR2 YNNKEL (reference sequence). Full variable domain (rest looked up from reference TRBV3-1 and TRBJ1-2): DTAVSQTPKYLVTQMGNDKSIKCEQNLGHDTMYWYKQDSKKFLKIMFSYNNKELIINETVPNRFSPKSPDKAHLNLHINSLELGDSAVYFCASSNIDVYGCTFGSGTRLTVV.

In its sample, this clonotype was seen a few times. The rearrangement uses TRBV12-3 or TRBV12-4 and TRBJ1-2, with TRBD1 identical over 8 bases. The V segment lost 4 bases and the J segment 8 bases; nucleotides outside the gene matches: 12. The CDR3 covers 15 residues. CDR3 in amino acids: CASSSITTGAGGYTF. CDR3 nucleotide sequence: TGTGCCAGCAGTTCGATCACGACAGGGGCGGGCGGCTACACCTTC.

The chain has TRBV5-6 and TRBJ2-7; D possibly corresponds to TRBD2 (7 bases). V lost 4 bases and J lost 3, with 17 bases in between. The CDR3 has 15 residues. Germline CDR1 is SGHDT and CDR2 is YYEEEE. The CDR3 spells CASSPGGQGLYEQYF. CDR3 DNA sequence: TGTGCCAGCAGCCCCGGGGGGCAGGGTCTCTACGAGCAGTACTTC.